The entry below describes one T cell receptor (beta chain). TCRdb re-derived calls from the RT-PCR reads in MiXCR, one entry per CDR3 protein. The sample holds 550,000 to 750,000 distinct CDR3 sequences; about 14% are singletons and the top ten take 3% to 4.5%. The trim removed 11 bases at V and 5 bases at J, leaving 11 bases unmatched. Per germline, CDR1 ENHRY and CDR2 SYGVKD. The CDR3 is 14 amino acids. This TCR came from a female donor in good health, serving as a healthy control. The V call is TRBV10-3, the J call TRBJ2-1; 8 bases map to TRBD1. Sequenced sample: memory CD4+ T cells from blood. CDR3 region: CAATRDRTNNEQFF. The CDR3 DNA reads TGTGCCGCTACCCGGGACAGGACAAACAATGAGCAGTTCTTC.